Shown below are 28 T cell receptor beta chains from a single sample sequenced in a study of identifying expanded T cells in peripheral blood. Data came from immunoSEQ multiplex PCR; TCRdb stores just in-frame clones and leaves some out. The sample includes around 100,000 clones, around nine tenths of them seen just once. The sequenced sample consisted of blood. These receptors were obtained from a person aged 18-69 years in good health.

V and J are TRBV5-1 and TRBJ2-1; D not resolved. Trimming took 2 bases from V and 9 from J, leaving 6 bases between them. The length of the CDR3 is 11 residues. CDR1 is SGHRS and CDR2 is YFSETQ in the germline V gene. The CDR3 reads CASSFAFEQFF. For the CDR3, the DNA is TGCGCCAGCAGCTTTGCTTTTGAGCAGTTCTTC.

The J gene is TRBJ2-5, the V gene TRBV7-3, with unresolved D. The CDR3 totals 12 residues. Germline V gene sequence: CDR1 SGHTA, CDR2 FQGTGA. The ends were cut back, 4 bases at V and 4 bases at J, with 7 bases in the middle. The CDR3 nucleotides read TGTGCCAGCAGCTCCCACGGAGAGACCCAGTACTTC. This sequence encodes CASSSHGETQYF.

This sequence joins TRBV5-4 and TRBJ1-6, with 10 bases aligning to TRBD1. V lost 5 bases, J lost 10 bases, and 9 bases stayed unmatched. The length of the CDR3 is 15 residues. Germline V gene sequence: CDR1 SGHNT, CDR2 YYREEE (reference sequence). The CDR3 region has the DNA TGTGCCAGCAGATCAGGACAGGGGGAACTGTCACCCCTCCACTTT. Its translation is CASRSGQGELSPLHF.

V and J are TRBV5-1 and TRBJ2-5; 7 bases align to TRBD1. Looked up from germline, CDR1 is SGHRS and CDR2 is YFSETQ. This CDR3 comprises 14 residues. Trimming removed 0 bases from V and 3 bases from J; junction bases left unmatched: 2. The CDR3 bases are TGCGCCAGCAGCTTGGAAGGGACAGAAGAGACCCAGTACTTC. This translates into CASSLEGTEETQYF.

This rearrangement joins TRBV4-1 to TRBJ2-7; TRBD1 agrees at 10 bases. Germline values: CDR1 MGHRA, CDR2 YSYEKL. J lost 4 bases, V lost 5 bases, and 8 bases had no gene match. CDR3 size: 15 residues. CDR3 DNA sequence: TGCGCCAGCAGCTACCGGGGACAGGGGATGTACGAGCAGTACTTC. Protein sequence: CASSYRGQGMYEQYF.

The chain employs TRBV11-3 and TRBJ1-2; unclear D gene. The CDR3 length is 12 residues. Germline V gene lookup returns CDR1 SGHNT and CDR2 YENEEA. V was cut by 7 bases and J by 6 bases, with 12 bases left in between. For the CDR3, the DNA is TGTGCCAGCATGACCCTCCCGGATGGCTACACCTTC. It specifies CASMTLPDGYTF.

V and J are TRBV6-6 and TRBJ2-5, with 12 bases identical to TRBD2. Germline V gene data show CDR1 as MNHNY and CDR2 as SVGAGI (reference sequence). CDR3 length equals 15 residues. Trimming took 7 bases from V and 5 from J; bases not matched to a gene: 8. CDR3 residues: CASKKLAGGAETQYF. In DNA, the CDR3 is TGTGCCAGCAAGAAACTAGCGGGGGGTGCTGAGACCCAGTACTTC.

This clone is a singleton in its sample. The chain employs TRBV30 and TRBJ2-7, with 7 bases aligning to TRBD1. CDR1 is GTSNPN and CDR2 is SVGIG in the germline V gene (reference sequence). The CDR3 consists of 16 residues. V gave up 0 bases and J gave up 0 bases; unmatched junction bases: 8. In DNA form, the CDR3 reads TGTGCCTGGAGTGTAGGTGGGCAGGGGGTCTCCTACGAGCAGTACTTC. Translation: CAWSVGGQGVSYEQYF.

V usage is TRBV10-3 and J usage is TRBJ2-1; 9 bases map to TRBD2. This CDR3 region has 15 residues. From germline, CDR1 is ENHRY and CDR2 SYGVKD. V shed 7 bases, J shed 8 bases, and the junction held 12 bases outside the gene matches. The CDR3 nucleotides are TGTGCCATCATGGCGGGCGGGGGGGCTGTCGATGAGCAGTTCTTC. It codes for CAIMAGGGAVDEQFF.

As regards this clone: The same CDR3 is also encoded by other DNA sequences in this sample. The chain recombines TRBV29-1 with TRBJ1-3, with D unclear. The CDR3 runs to 13 residues. Germline CDR1 and CDR2: SQVTM and ANQGSEA. Trimming shortened V by 0 bases and J by 4 bases, and 7 bases separated the two germline ends. The CDR3 loop is CSVEDLIGNTIYF. The CDR3 bases are TGCAGCGTTGAAGACCTGATAGGAAACACCATATATTTT.

The chain carries TRBV30 and TRBJ1-2, with 8 bases fitting TRBD1. This CDR3 region has 12 residues. The V gene end was trimmed by 5 bases and the J gene end by 5 bases; junction bases not matched to a gene: 4. Germline V lookup: CDR1 GTSNPN, CDR2 SVGIG (reference sequence). The CDR3 DNA follows: TGTGCCTGGCAACAGGGGGAATATGGCTACACCTTC. Amino acids: CAWQQGEYGYTF.

The chain uses TRBV5-6 and TRBJ1-2; 8 nucleotides line up with TRBD1. Germline-derived CDR1 and CDR2 are SGHDT and YYEEEE. CDR3 length: 14 amino acids. V lost 4 bases and J lost 5; bases outside the gene matches: 7. In nucleotides, the CDR3 is TGTGCCAGCAGCCTGGGACAGGTCGGATATGGCTACACCTTC. Encoded protein: CASSLGQVGYGYTF.

The chain links TRBV6-1 to TRBJ2-3; TRBD1 is a possible D gene (6 bases). V was shortened by 3 bases and J by 8 bases, with 21 bases between the two germline ends. Per germline, CDR1 MNHNS and CDR2 SASEGT. The CDR3 has 16 amino acids. The CDR3 region is CASSESQSQGGGTQYF. The CDR3 DNA reads as TGTGCCAGCAGTGAGTCCCAGTCACAGGGTGGGGGTACGCAGTATTTT.

The gene calls are TRBV7-9 and TRBJ2-1, with TRBD2 identical over 8 bases. V trimming: 2 bases; J trimming: 4 bases; junction bases outside the gene matches: 7. The CDR3 is 16 residues long. The germline gives CDR1 SEHNR, CDR2 FQNEAQ (reference sequence). CDR3 in DNA: TGTGCCAGCAGCTTATTAGATCTAGCGGGTTACAATGAGCAGTTCTTC. This sequence encodes CASSLLDLAGYNEQFF.

The rearrangement links TRBV7-2 to TRBJ2-7; tentative D call: TRBD1 (6 bases). Germline CDR1 is SGHTA and CDR2 is FQGNSA. CDR3 size: 16 residues. V was clipped by 4 bases and J by 4 bases, with 20 bases between them. The CDR3 bases are TGTGCCAGCAGCTCGTACAGGGAAACGCGGCGTTACGAGCAGTACTTC. This sequence encodes CASSSYRETRRYEQYF.

The V and J genes are TRBV11-1 and TRBJ2-3, with D perhaps matching TRBD2 (5 bases). Deletions cut 5 bases from V and 0 bases from J, with 15 bases between. The germline V gene has CDR1 SGHAT and CDR2 FQDESV (reference sequence). This CDR3 contains 16 residues. DNA of the CDR3: TGTGCCAGCAGCCGGAGGTTGCGGAAAAGCACAGATACGCAGTATTTT. Its translation: CASSRRLRKSTDTQYF.

The chain couples TRBV9 to TRBJ2-5; 8 positions match TRBD1. The CDR3 covers 14 residues. Germline V CDR1 and CDR2: SGDLS, YYNGEE. V lost 3 bases to trimming and J lost 2 bases; unmatched junction nucleotides: 3. The DNA of the CDR3 is TGTGCCAGCAGCGCAGGGGGCAATCAAGAGACCCAGTACTTC. Translation: CASSAGGNQETQYF.

V is TRBV5-1 and J is TRBJ1-1; no clear D gene. CDR1 and CDR2 from the germline V gene are SGHRS and YFSETQ. Trimming removed 0 bases at V and 1 base at J, with 7 bases between. This CDR3 region has 14 residues. The CDR3 DNA reads TGCGCCAGCAGCTTGGTTGGAGGGAACACTGAAGCTTTCTTT. Translating gives CASSLVGGNTEAFF.

The J gene is TRBJ1-1, the V gene TRBV6-1, with TRBD1 as a possible D gene (6 bases). The CDR3 length is 12 residues. Between the trimmed V and J ends, which lost 6 bases and 2 bases, there was a span of 7 bases. Germline CDR1 reads MNHNS; CDR2 reads SASEGT. The CDR3: CASRQGNTEAFF. CDR3 in DNA: TGTGCCAGCAGACAGGGCAACACTGAAGCTTTCTTT.

The V gene is TRBV5-1, the J gene TRBJ2-3; D ambiguous. The CDR3 is 11 residues long. Germline loops: CDR1 SGHRS, CDR2 YFSETQ. The ends were cut back, 5 bases at V and 5 bases at J, with 6 bases in the middle. The CDR3 DNA sequence: TGCGCCAGCAGTAGAGAAGATACGCAGTATTTT. This translates into CASSREDTQYF.

V is TRBV29-1 and J is TRBJ1-1; the D gene is possibly TRBD1 (5 bases). The germline V and J ends were trimmed by 2 bases and 4 bases, with 8 bases remaining between them. This CDR3 has 12 residues. CDR1 is SQVTM, CDR2 ANQGSEA, per germline. The CDR3 here is CSVELGTTEAFF. In nucleotides, the CDR3 is TGCAGCGTTGAATTGGGGACCACTGAAGCTTTCTTT.

The chain uses TRBV18 and TRBJ2-6, with D unresolved. Germline-derived CDR1 and CDR2 are KGHSH and LQKENI. V was cut by 1 base and J by 0 bases, with 13 bases left in between. This CDR3 spans 18 amino acids. The CDR3 sequence: CASSPLWDFLSGANVLTF. The CDR3 region has the DNA TGTGCCAGCTCACCACTGTGGGATTTCCTCTCTGGGGCCAACGTCCTGACTTTC. Drawing the rest from reference TRBV18 and TRBJ2-6, the complete variable domain is NAGVMQNPRHLVRRRGQEARLRCSPMKGHSHVYWYRQLPEEGLKFMVYLQKENIIDESGMPKERFSAEFPKEGPSILRIQQVVRGDSAAYFCASSPLWDFLSGANVLTFGAGSRLTVL.

The chain recombines TRBV15 with TRBJ2-5; a weak D match, TRBD1 (6 bases). The CDR3 covers 14 residues. The V gene lost 5 bases and the J gene lost 4 bases, with 14 bases spanning the gap. Per germline, CDR1 LNHNV and CDR2 YYDKDF (reference sequence). The CDR3 sequence is CATSQGGFGETQYF. The CDR3 DNA reads as TGTGCCACCAGCCAAGGGGGATTTGGAGAGACCCAGTACTTC.

The chain has TRBV5-1 and TRBJ1-1; 7 nucleotides match TRBD1. The CDR3 extends over 15 amino acids. In germline, CDR1 is SGHRS, CDR2 YFSETQ. Trimming removed 0 bases from V and 1 base from J; junction bases left unmatched: 3. CDR3 in DNA: TGCGCCAGCAGCTTGGGAGCAGGGGGGAACACTGAAGCTTTCTTT. It encodes CASSLGAGGNTEAFF.

The J gene is TRBJ2-7, the V gene TRBV6-5, with a tentative D call TRBD2 (7 bases). From germline, CDR1 is MNHEY and CDR2 SVGAGI. V lost 6 bases and J 1 base, leaving 16 bases between the germline ends. This CDR3 comprises 15 residues. The CDR3 nucleotides are TGTGCCAGCAGACAAGGGGGGGCGCAATCCTACGAGCAGTACTTC. Translation: CASRQGGAQSYEQYF.

The V gene is TRBV19, the J gene TRBJ2-7, with TRBD1 identical over 8 bases. Germline CDR1 LNHDA, CDR2 SQIVND (reference sequence). The trim removed 9 bases at V and 3 bases at J, leaving 13 bases unmatched. The CDR3 runs 15 residues. The CDR3 loop is CASGGQDVGNYEQYF. CDR3 sequence (DNA): TGTGCCAGCGGGGGACAGGACGTAGGGAACTACGAGCAGTACTTC.

This CDR3 reads CASSEAPGPREETQYF. In DNA form, the CDR3 reads TGTGCCAGCAGTGAAGCGCCGGGTCCGCGGGAAGAGACCCAGTACTTC. The chain joins TRBV6-1 to TRBJ2-5, with a weak D call TRBD2 (5 bases). The CDR3 extends over 16 amino acids. V gave up 0 bases and J gave up 3 bases, with 14 bases separating them. Germline CDR1 MNHNS, CDR2 SASEGT.

This chain joins TRBV12-5 and TRBJ2-4; TRBD2 matches 8 bases. CDR1 LGHNT and CDR2 FRNRAP come from the germline V gene. Trimming at V came to 4 bases and at J to 9 bases, leaving 11 bases not matched to a gene. The CDR3 is made up of 15 amino acids. The CDR3 bases are TGTGCTAGTGGTTACCGCGCGGGGGGCAAGGGCATTCAGTACTTC. This sequence encodes CASGYRAGGKGIQYF.